The clone carrying this T cell receptor beta chain occurred once. Its antigen is still unknown. The source of the sample is a study of T cells in Graves' hyperthyroidism and ophthalmopathy. General study points: Ophthalmopathy onset followed model prediction by a median approximately 7 months.

Graves' hyperthyroidism qualified as stable when ophthalmopathy did not progress within 18 months. Uncontrolled infection, other autoimmune disease, pregnancy or lactation excluded patients. Amplification of TCR beta CDR3 regions used RNA as the template. The HTBI primer set served for first-round RT-PCR of the TCR CDR3. TCRdb fed the multiplex PCR reads into MiXCR, producing one record per CDR3 protein. The table records 550,000 to 600,000 distinct CDR3 sequences, roughly a sixth of them present only once. CDR1 is LNHDA, CDR2 SQIVND, per germline (reference sequence). V was pared by 0 bases and J by 2 bases, with 10 bases between. The CDR3 spans 15 residues.

The sequence derives from a woman in her late teens or twenties with Graves' hyperthyroidism. The sample comprised blood. This sequence joins TRBV19 and TRBJ1-2, with D unresolved. The CDR3 reads CASSIDLVVNYGYTF. Written as DNA, the CDR3 is TGTGCCAGTAGTATAGATCTGGTGGTAAACTATGGCTACACCTTC.